The 5 T cell receptor beta chains listed next were all sequenced from one sample in a study of T-cell reconstitution after alpha-beta-depleted transplantation in children. TCRbeta library construction was performed incorporating unique molecular identifiers. MiXCR, applied by TCRdb to the PCR reads, yields one record per CDR3 protein. This table has approximately 510,000 distinct CDR3 sequences, approximately 16% appearing once. The material sequenced was PBMCs from the stem cell graft donor, taken from the stem cell graft. These receptors all come from a human donor who donated a stem cell graft to a child with acute lymphoblastic leukemia.

The chain uses TRBV20-1 and TRBJ1-1, with D hard to call. Germline V gene lookup returns CDR1 DFQATT and CDR2 SNEGSKA (reference sequence). The length of the CDR3 is 14 residues. The V gene lost 6 bases and the J gene lost 8 bases, with 22 bases spanning the gap. CDR3 region: CSATPLGGQPEAFF. The CDR3 DNA follows: TGCAGTGCGACCCCACTGGGTGGCCAACCGGAAGCTTTCTTT.

The genes are TRBV18 and TRBJ1-4; TRBD1 matches 8 bases. The V segment lost 3 bases and the J segment 8 bases; nucleotides outside the gene matches: 5. CDR1 is KGHSH, CDR2 LQKENI, per germline. CDR3 size: 14 residues. CDR3 loop: CASSPDRAGEKLFF. The DNA of the CDR3 is TGTGCCAGCTCACCGGACAGGGCAGGAGAAAAACTGTTTTTT.

The V call is TRBV12-3 or TRBV12-4, the J call TRBJ2-3, with 15 positions matching TRBD2. The V gene end was trimmed by 5 bases and the J gene end by 0 bases; junction bases not matched to a gene: 3. This CDR3 contains 17 residues. CDR3 region: CASSGLAGGRSTDTQYF. DNA of the CDR3: TGTGCCAGCAGTGGACTAGCGGGGGGGCGGAGCACAGATACGCAGTATTTT.

The chain is built from TRBV10-3 and TRBJ2-1, with 10 bases identical to TRBD2. J lost 4 bases, V lost 0 bases, and 21 bases had no gene match. CDR3 length: 22 amino acids. In germline, CDR1 is ENHRY, CDR2 SYGVKD. The CDR3 loop is CAISESIVRFEDLAGAYNEQFF. The CDR3 DNA is TGTGCCATCAGTGAGTCGATCGTTAGGTTTGAGGATCTAGCGGGAGCTTACAATGAGCAGTTCTTC.

The J gene is TRBJ1-5, the V gene TRBV2, with D maybe TRBD1 (6 bases). CDR1 is SNHLY, CDR2 FYNNEI, per germline. This CDR3 region has 15 residues. Trimming removed 6 bases at V and 3 bases at J, with 15 bases between. The CDR3 reads CASSDIQGPNQPQHF. In DNA form, the CDR3 reads TGTGCCAGCAGCGATATACAGGGTCCCAATCAGCCCCAGCATTTT. The variable domain in full, completed from reference TRBV2 and TRBJ1-5, reads EPEVTQTPSHQVTQMGQEVILRCVPISNHLYFYWYRQILGQKVEFLVSFYNNEISEKSEIFDDQFSVERPDGSNFTLKIRSTKLEDSAMYFCASSDIQGPNQPQHFGDGTRLSIL.